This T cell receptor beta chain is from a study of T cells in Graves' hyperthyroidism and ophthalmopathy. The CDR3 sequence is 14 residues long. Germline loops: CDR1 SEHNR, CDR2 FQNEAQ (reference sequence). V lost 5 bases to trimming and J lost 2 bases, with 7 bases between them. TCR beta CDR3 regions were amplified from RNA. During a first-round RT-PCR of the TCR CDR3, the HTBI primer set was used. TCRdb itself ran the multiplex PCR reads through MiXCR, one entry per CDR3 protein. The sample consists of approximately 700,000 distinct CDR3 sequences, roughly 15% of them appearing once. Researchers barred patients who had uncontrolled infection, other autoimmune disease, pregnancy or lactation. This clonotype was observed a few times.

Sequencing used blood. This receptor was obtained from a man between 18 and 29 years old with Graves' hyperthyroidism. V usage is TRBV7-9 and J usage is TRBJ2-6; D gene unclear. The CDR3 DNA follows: TGTGCCAGCAGCAGGGCTGCTGGGGCCAACGTCCTGACTTTC. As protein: CASSRAAGANVLTF.